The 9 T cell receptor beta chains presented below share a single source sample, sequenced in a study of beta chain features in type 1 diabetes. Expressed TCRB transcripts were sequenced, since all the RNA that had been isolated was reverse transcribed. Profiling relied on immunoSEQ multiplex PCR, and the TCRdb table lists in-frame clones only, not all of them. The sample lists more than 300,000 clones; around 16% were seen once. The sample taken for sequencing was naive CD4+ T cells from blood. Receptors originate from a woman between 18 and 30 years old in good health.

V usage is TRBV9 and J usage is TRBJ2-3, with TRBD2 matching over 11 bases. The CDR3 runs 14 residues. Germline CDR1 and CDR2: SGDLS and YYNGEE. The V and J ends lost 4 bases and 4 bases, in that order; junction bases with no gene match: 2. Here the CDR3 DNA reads TGTGCCAGCAGCTTGGGACTAGCGGCAGATACGCAGTATTTT. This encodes CASSLGLAADTQYF.

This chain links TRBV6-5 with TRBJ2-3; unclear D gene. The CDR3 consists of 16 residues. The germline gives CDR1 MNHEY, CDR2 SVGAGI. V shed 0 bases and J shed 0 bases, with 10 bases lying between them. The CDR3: CASSYSRYPSTDTQYF. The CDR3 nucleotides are TGTGCCAGCAGTTACTCGAGGTATCCGAGCACAGATACGCAGTATTTT.

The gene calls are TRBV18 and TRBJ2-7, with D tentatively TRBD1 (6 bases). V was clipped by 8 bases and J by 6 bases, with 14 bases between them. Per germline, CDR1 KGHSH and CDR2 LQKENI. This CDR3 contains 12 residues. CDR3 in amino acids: CASARPGAEQYF. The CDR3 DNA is TGTGCCAGCGCTAGACCAGGGGCCGAGCAGTACTTC.

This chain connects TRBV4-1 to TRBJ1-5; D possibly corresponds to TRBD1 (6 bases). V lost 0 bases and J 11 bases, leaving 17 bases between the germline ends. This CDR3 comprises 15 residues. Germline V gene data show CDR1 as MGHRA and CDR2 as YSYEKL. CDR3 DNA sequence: TGCGCCAGCAGCCAAGATCTCCAGGGGCAGAGGTCCCAGCATTTT. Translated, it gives CASSQDLQGQRSQHF.

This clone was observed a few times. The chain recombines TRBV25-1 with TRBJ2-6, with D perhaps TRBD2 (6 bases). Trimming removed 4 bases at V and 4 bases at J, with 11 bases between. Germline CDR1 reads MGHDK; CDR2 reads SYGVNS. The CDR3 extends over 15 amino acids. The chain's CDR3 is CASSGDAGGANVLTF. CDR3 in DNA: TGTGCCAGCAGTGGGGACGCGGGGGGGGCCAACGTCCTGACTTTC.

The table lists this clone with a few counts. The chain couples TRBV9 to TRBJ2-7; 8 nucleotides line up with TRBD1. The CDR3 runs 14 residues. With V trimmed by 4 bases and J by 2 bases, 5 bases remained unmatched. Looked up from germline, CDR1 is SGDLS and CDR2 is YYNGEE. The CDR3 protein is CASSPRTGTYEQYF. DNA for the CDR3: TGTGCCAGCAGCCCCCGGACAGGGACCTACGAGCAGTACTTC.

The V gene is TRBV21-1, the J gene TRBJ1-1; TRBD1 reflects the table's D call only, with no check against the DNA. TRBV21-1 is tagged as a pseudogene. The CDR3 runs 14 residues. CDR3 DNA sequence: TGTGCCAGCAGCTCCAGGATGGAGAACACTGAAGCTTTCTTT. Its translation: CASSSRMENTEAFF.

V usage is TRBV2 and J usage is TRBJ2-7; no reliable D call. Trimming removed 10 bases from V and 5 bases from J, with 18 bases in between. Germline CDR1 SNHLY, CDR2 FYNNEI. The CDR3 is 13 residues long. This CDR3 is CATSKLVRHEQYF. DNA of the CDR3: TGTGCCACCTCCAAGCTCGTCCGCCACGAGCAGTACTTC.

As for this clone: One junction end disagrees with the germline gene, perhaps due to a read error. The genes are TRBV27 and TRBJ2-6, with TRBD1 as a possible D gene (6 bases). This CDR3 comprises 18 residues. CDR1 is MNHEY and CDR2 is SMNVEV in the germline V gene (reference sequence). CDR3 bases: TGTGCCAGCAGTCCCTACAGGGAAGGCCCTTCTGCGGCCAACGTCCTGACTTTC. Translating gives CASSPYREGPSAANVLTF.